The T cell receptor (beta chain) under discussion was sequenced for a study of cytomegalovirus exposure and HLA in healthy donors (dated by TCRdb to about 2017). About the study as a whole: An earlier analysis of 587 of the donors reported under 300 Gb of sequence data and 117 million unique TCR beta sequences obtained from approximately 180 million T cells. Every repertoire in the discovery cohort had been generated on one and the same sequencing platform. Donor age, sex, ethnicity and CMV serostatus were compiled together with the repertoire data. A later genetic analysis took genome-wide SNP genotypes for about 60% of the roughly 670 donors and used that subset as a discovery cohort. Along with the roughly 610-subject first cohort, a separate validation cohort of over a hundred different subjects was used. Class I and class II HLA loci were covered by the typing at four-digit resolution. A handful of DR-DQ haplotypes were treated as single units for association and clustering because of strong linkage in the cohort. The later analysis used no new phenotypic data to find candidate immune exposures, relying instead on TCR beta sequences and their occurrence across donors. A later analysis re-analyzed previously published TCR beta repertoires from 550 to 700 donors and added high-resolution HLA genotyping to study TCR occurrence patterns. Among the roughly 410 genotyped donors, around 81% belonged to the genetic ancestry cluster associated with self-reported Caucasian donors. An earlier analysis of approximately 640 of the donors applied high-throughput TCR beta sequencing to assess whether each TCR beta V gene segment acted as functional or pseudogenic. About 280 gigabases of sequencing data and around 88 million unique TCR sequences made up an early release that covered about 640 HLA-typed donors. High-throughput TCR immunosequencing, statistical association of individual TCRs with disease status, and machine learning were combined to predict cytomegalovirus infection status. Using immunosequencing, the study profiled T cell repertoires from about 650 subjects and related those repertoires to cytomegalovirus serostatus. The study aimed to test whether cataloging public T cell receptors could reveal signatures of past pathogen exposure. The number of typed donors differed by locus: roughly 629-640 for A, B, C, DRB1 and DQB1; approximately 520 for DQA1; 606 for DPA1; and 400 to 480 for DPB1. Among some 410 genotyped donors of the cohort, an average of around 250,000 unique TCR beta nucleotide sequences was sequenced per donor, of which 15% to 20% were non-productive.

Library preparation was by the immunoSEQ multiplex PCR assay. The multiplex PCR relied on a mix of 60 forward primers for TCR Vbeta segments and 13 reverse primers for TCR Jbeta segments. Amplification of the CDR3 region of rearranged TCR beta genes was performed with a multiplex PCR assay on genomic DNA. The amplified TCR beta libraries were sequenced on the Illumina HiSeq System as 87-base-pair reads. On the authors' methods: In a later analysis, some 80 million unique TCR beta chains were counted across the 650 to 700 repertoires, and around 10 million of these chains were shared by at least two donors. Raw reads were error-corrected and collapsed into unique sequences by a nearest-neighbor algorithm in which closely related sequences were merged to remove PCR and sequencing errors. To assign V, D and J gene segments, CDR3 sequences were aligned to IMGT reference sequences. For a sequence to be retained, a match of at least six nucleotides was required to both a V gene segment and a J gene segment. Rearrangements were called productive when the CDR3 lacked stop codons and stayed in frame with V and J; all others were non-productive. CDR3 was defined by IMGT convention, running from the second conserved V-encoded cysteine to the conserved J-encoded phenylalanine. Sequences without an unambiguous match to a single V gene segment were excluded from the earlier analysis of about 600 of the donors. In an earlier analysis of approximately 550 of the donors, V segments were called functional above 56.7% productive rearrangements and were called segregating when the between-donor standard deviation exceeded 5%. A statistical classification framework was built to diagnose cytomegalovirus status from the catalog of TCR beta chain sequences. A later analysis assigned V and J genes by comparing TCR nucleotide sequences with IMGT/GENE-DB human TR gene sequences. The TCRdist pipeline was used in a later analysis to assign CDR3 sequences and most-parsimonious VDJ recombination scenarios. In a later analysis, every TCR beta chain was defined by the combination of its CDR3 amino acid sequence and its V-gene family, and reads without a unique V-gene family were dropped. To address suspected cross-contamination and a sequencing artifact, a later analysis removed over 500 highly shared, low-generation-probability nucleotide sequences. In a later analysis, a clonal expansion index for each public chain was calculated from normalized within-repertoire ranks of inferred template counts. A later analysis computed generation probabilities with a VDJ recombination model fitted to out-of-frame rearrangements, and checked the results against IGoR. In a later analysis, TCR-TCR, TCR-HLA and TCR-CMV co-occurrence was scored with hypergeometric tests, and a repertoire-size bias correction was applied to TCR pairs. In a later analysis, false discovery rates were estimated by permuting HLA or CMV assignments 20 times. In a later analysis, co-occurring TCRs were grouped with DBSCAN, and TCRdist sequence similarity was added when clustering was performed within HLA-allele-positive subsets. Repertoires with fewer than 30,000 or more than 120,000 public chains, plus five repertoires with anomalous nucleotide sharing, were excluded from co-occurrence clustering. What TCRdb holds here is the immuneACCESS table cut down to in-frame rearrangements. Part of the clones is not present; checked against another copy, under half of the missing clones reflect an unresolved V gene, and the others are unexplained. From that table come the V and J calls and clone size; the DNA was used to work out D and trimming. The sample's clone listing holds 75,000 to 90,000 clones. The top ten clones comprise roughly 1.5% of the sample.

Regarding this clone: Its antigen is not yet known.

What the authors observed across the whole study: A total of fewer than 200 TCR beta chains were listed by the study as associated with cytomegalovirus. In a later genetic analysis, fewer N-insertions in productive TCRs were reported among donors in an Asian-associated ancestry cluster than the roughly 700-donor mean. In an earlier analysis of some 640 of the donors, most TCR beta V segments were observed in productive rearrangements about 87% or about 30% of the time, broadly matching IMGT annotations. The classifier was reported to diagnose cytomegalovirus status with high specificity and sensitivity in both the original cohort and the validation cohort. In vitro tests confirmed that three of the cytomegalovirus-associated TCR beta chains recognize cytomegalovirus antigens. A later analysis reported that several top co-occurrence clusters appeared linked to parvovirus B19, influenza, CMV and Epstein-Barr virus. The authors suggested that the approach could potentially be generalized to other disease states and immunological phenotypes. In a later analysis, the rate of TCR association differed among HLA loci, with DRB1 alleles having the most associated TCRs and HLA-C alleles having the fewest. This cohort had only TCR beta chains sequenced, and the lack of alpha or paired-chain data limited which features could be detected. A further reported finding was that TCR beta sequences accurately predicted the HLA-A and HLA-B alleles for most subjects in the first cohort. Strong co-occurrence of HLA alleles, especially DR and DQ, made assigning TCR associations to individual alleles difficult. A cluster of highly shared sequence variants was judged likely to represent a technical artifact of the sequencing pipeline. A later analysis associated around 16,000 TCR beta sequences with specific HLA alleles at a false discovery rate of 0.05. In a later analysis, most CMV-associated TCR beta chains were found to appear HLA-restricted, with HLA associations seemingly driven largely by CMV exposure. Linkage disequilibrium might explain the correlated functional status among segregating V segments, but an unknown experimental factor could not be ruled out. HLA typing was unavailable for some donors at each locus, so association tests used only the typed subset. CMV serostatus was the only immune exposure information available for the cohort. In a later genetic analysis, a missense DCLRE1C variant was associated with V-gene and J-gene trimming of TCR beta chains, and the association was replicated in an independent cohort. Across donors, most TCR sequences were observed very rarely, whereas some public TCRs were present in many individuals. Because counts were too low, about 18 rarely observed V segments, including chromosome 9 orphons, were left out of the earlier analysis of some 600 of the donors. Compared with equally common non-associated chains, HLA-associated TCR beta chains in a later analysis were more clonally expanded and had lower generation probabilities. Presence/absence analyses assumed roughly uniform sequencing depth across donors, an assumption that may not hold.

In total, approximately 700 healthy bone marrow donors made up the cohort. Cohort members were all nominally healthy when sampled, although unrecorded immune exposures were likely present. The donor tested CMV seronegative, placing the donor among the roughly 400 seronegative members of the cohort. Every donor gave a peripheral blood sample, and the peripheral blood mononuclear cells from that sample were used for TCR beta sequencing. Genomic DNA was extracted from the blood cell samples with the Qiagen DNeasy Blood Extraction Kit. The sequence came from a woman in her sixties or seventies in good health and CMV-seronegative. Input material: PBMCs.

The CDR3 is CASSLATPGYGYTF. In nucleotide form, the sequence is TGTGCCAGCAGTTTGGCCACCCCTGGCTATGGCTACACCTTC. The chain is made from TRBV28 and TRBJ1-2; the D gene is not confidently resolved. Trimming takes 3 bases from V and 4 bases from J, and the germline ends sit 12 bases apart. The CDR3 runs 14 amino acids, cysteine and phenylalanine included. CDR3 DNA only is kept here, 42 bases in frame from base 1. Per the germline V gene, MDHEN is the CDR1 and SYDVKM is the CDR2.